Listed below are T cell receptor beta chains from one sample, sequenced in a study of shared T cell receptors in the human thymus. Some clones are missing from TCRdb's copy, which holds only in-frame ones; the method was immunoSEQ multiplex PCR. Of some 760,000 clones listed, approximately 83% are singletons. This same sample was also taken into another study, of human thymus T cells.

Sequenced material: thymocytes. The receptor source for this set is a girl in the first two years of life with a congenital heart defect. Each CDR3 is given with its conserved first and last residue. A D gene is named only where the DNA matches it firmly. A row's size may be missing; if present it is once, few, many or a size class.

v_gene	j_gene	abundance	d_gene	CDR3nt	CDR3aa
TRBV4-3	TRBJ2-7	few	NA	TGCGCCAGCAGCCAAGATAACGTGTTTAGGGGTTCCCACGAGCAGTACTTC	CASSQDNVFRGSHEQYF
TRBV10-3	TRBJ1-1	NA	TRBD1	TGTGCCATACGACAGGGAGGCACTGAAGCTTTCTTT	CAIRQGGTEAFF
TRBV18	TRBJ2-7	NA	NA	TGTGCCAGCTCACCGAACGGACAGTCCCATTCCTACGAGCAGTACTTC	CASSPNGQSHSYEQYF
TRBV6-1	TRBJ2-3	NA	NA	TGTGCCAGCAGTCTCCGGGTTGACAGGAGTACGCAGTATTTT	CASSLRVDRSTQYF
TRBV28	TRBJ2-7	NA	NA	TGTGCCAGCAGTTTATCCTTTGGGCCTCCATACTACGAGCAGTACTTC	CASSLSFGPPYYEQYF
TRBV5-6	TRBJ1-6	once	NA	TGTGCCAGCCGAGGGAATTCACCCCTCCACTTT	CASRGNSPLHF
TRBV4-1	TRBJ2-6	NA	TRBD1	TGCGCCAGCAGCCAAGTCTCCGGGACAGAAATCTCTGGGGCCAACGTCCTGACTTTC	CASSQVSGTEISGANVLTF
TRBV2	TRBJ2-2	NA	TRBD1	TGTGCCAGCCACGAAAGACAGGGAATAAACACCGGGGAGCTGTTTTTT	CASHERQGINTGELFF
TRBV12-2	TRBJ2-5	NA	NA	TGTGCAAGTCGCTTAAAGCCTAGCGGAAACGAAGAGACCCAGTACTTC	CASRLKPSGNEETQYF
TRBV5-6	TRBJ1-2	NA	TRBD1	TGTGCCAGCAGCGTGATGGGACAGGGGGAAGGCTACACCTTC	CASSVMGQGEGYTF
TRBV13	TRBJ2-1	once	TRBD2	TGTGCCAGCAGCGCAGGGACTAGTCATGTCGACAATGAGCAGTTCTTC	CASSAGTSHVDNEQFF
TRBV7-9	TRBJ1-2	NA	NA	TGTGCCAGCAGCTTAGATAATTCAGGGTCAAGTGGCTACACCTTC	CASSLDNSGSSGYTF
TRBV10-3	TRBJ2-5	NA	TRBD1	TGTGCCATCAGGCCGGCAGGGGGCAGAGAAGAGACCCAGTACTTC	CAIRPAGGREETQYF
TRBV4-3	TRBJ2-2	NA	NA	TGCGCCAGCAGCCAGGATCAGGGCCCGAACACCGGGGAGCTGTTTTTT	CASSQDQGPNTGELFF
TRBV5-1	TRBJ2-7	NA	TRBD1	TGCGCCAGCAGCTTGGAGGCCACCGGACAGGGCGGCGACGAGCAGTACTTC	CASSLEATGQGGDEQYF
TRBV5-1	TRBJ2-5	NA	NA	TGCGCCAGCAGCTTGGCGTCCCACCTAGGCTACGAGACCCAGTACTTC	CASSLASHLGYETQYF
TRBV28	TRBJ1-4	NA	NA	TGTGCCAGCAGTGGAAAATTTTATGAGGGAATTGCACTTTTCGATGAAAAACTGTTTTTT	CASSGKFYEGIALFDEKLFF
TRBV5-6	TRBJ2-3	NA	NA	TGTGCCAGCGGGTTTAGTCCCAGGGCAGATACGCAGTATTTT	CASGFSPRADTQYF
TRBV6-4	TRBJ2-7	few	TRBD1	TGTGCCAGCGGGGACAGGGACTACGAGCAGTACTTC	CASGDRDYEQYF
TRBV7-9	TRBJ1-1	NA	NA	TGTGCCAGCAGCCTTACAGGGTATGTCTTATCTGAAGCTTTCTTT	CASSLTGYVLSEAFF
TRBV15	TRBJ1-2	NA	NA	TGTGCCACCAGCAGAGACGATCGGGACACCTTCTATGGCTACACCTTC	CATSRDDRDTFYGYTF
TRBV27	TRBJ1-1	NA	NA	TGTGCCAGCAGTGCTCGCTTGCTGGCGAACACTGAAGCTTTCTTT	CASSARLLANTEAFF
TRBV19	TRBJ2-3	NA	NA	TGTGCCAGTAGTCCCGTGTGGGGGCTACAAAGCACAGATACGCAGTATTTT	CASSPVWGLQSTDTQYF
TRBV6-5	TRBJ1-1	NA	NA	TGTGCCAGCAGCGGGTGGTCGGGACAAGGCACTGAAGCTTTCTTT	CASSGWSGQGTEAFF
TRBV2	TRBJ1-2	few	NA	TGTGCCAGCAGTGTATTGAACGCACAGAGCTTTGGCTACACCTTC	CASSVLNAQSFGYTF
TRBV7-9	TRBJ1-2	NA	NA	TGTGCCAGCAGCTTATTAGGGGAGGGATCGAGTGGCTACACCTTC	CASSLLGEGSSGYTF
TRBV6-1	TRBJ2-1	once	NA	TGTGCCAGCACCAAAGGGCGGGGAGACAATGAGCAGTTCTTC	CASTKGRGDNEQFF
TRBV9	TRBJ2-1	NA	TRBD2	TGTGCCAGCACCCCAATGGCGGGGGAGAACCTCTACAATGAGCAGTTCTTC	CASTPMAGENLYNEQFF
TRBV28	TRBJ1-2	NA	TRBD1	TGTGCCAGCAGTTTGGGACAGCGATCTTATGGCTACACCTTC	CASSLGQRSYGYTF
TRBV28	TRBJ1-5	NA	TRBD1	TGTGCCAGCAGTTTACACAGGGGGCGTGAAAATAGCAATCAGCCCCAGCATTTT	CASSLHRGRENSNQPQHF
TRBV19	TRBJ1-2	NA	NA	TGTGCCAGTAGCGGGGGGGACTATGGCTACACCTTC	CASSGGDYGYTF
TRBV4-1	TRBJ2-7	NA	TRBD1	TGCGCCAGCAGCCAAGAAAGGCTGGCACCGGGACAGGGGTCGCTGATGGAGCAGTACTTC	CASSQERLAPGQGSLMEQYF
TRBV10-3	TRBJ1-2	NA	TRBD1	TGTGCCATCAGGGAAGGACAGGGAACTAACTATGGCTACACCTTC	CAIREGQGTNYGYTF
TRBV12-5	TRBJ2-4	NA	NA	TGTGCTAGTGGTTTGGCCACGTCACACGAAAACATTCAGTACTTC	CASGLATSHENIQYF
TRBV5-4	TRBJ2-7	NA	NA	TGTGCCAGCAGCCCGGGTAGGAACGCCTACGAGCAGTACTTC	CASSPGRNAYEQYF
TRBV18	TRBJ1-3	once	NA	TGTGCCAGCTCACCACAGCGAAACACCATATATTTT	CASSPQRNTIYF
TRBV5-8	TRBJ1-2	NA	NA	TGTGCCAGCAGCTTGGCCTGGGAGGTTCCTAACTATGGCTACACCTTC	CASSLAWEVPNYGYTF
TRBV15	TRBJ2-5	few	TRBD1	TGTGCCACCAGCACCCGACAGGGACCGTACCAAGAGACCCAGTACTTC	CATSTRQGPYQETQYF
TRBV9	TRBJ2-4	NA	NA	TGTGCCAGCAGCGTATCCCCTACGCCTGGTCAAAACATTCAGTACTTC	CASSVSPTPGQNIQYF
TRBV5-6	TRBJ2-7	NA	TRBD2	TGTGCCAGCAGCGGCCCGACTAGCGGAGGGAAGTACTTC	CASSGPTSGGKYF
TRBV27	TRBJ1-2	NA	TRBD1	TGTGCCAGCAACTTGGGACAGGGAAACTATGGCTACACCTTC	CASNLGQGNYGYTF
TRBV12-5	TRBJ1-1	few	TRBD1	TGTGCTAGTGTATCGGACAGGACCCGGAACACTGAAGCTTTCTTT	CASVSDRTRNTEAFF
TRBV14	TRBJ2-5	NA	NA	TGTGCCAGCAGCCAAGGGACTTACAAAGAGACCCAGTACTTC	CASSQGTYKETQYF
TRBV2	TRBJ2-2	NA	TRBD2	TGTGCCAGCAGTGGAATAGCGGGGGGTTTAGCCGGGGAGCTGTTTTTT	CASSGIAGGLAGELFF
TRBV12-5	TRBJ2-2	NA	TRBD1	TGTGCTAGTGGTTTGTTTCGACAGGGGGTGTCCGGGGAGCTGTTTTTT	CASGLFRQGVSGELFF
TRBV5-1	TRBJ2-1	NA	TRBD2	TGCGCCAGCAGCTTGGGACTAGCTCTACACAATGAGCAGTTCTTC	CASSLGLALHNEQFF
TRBV2	TRBJ1-2	once	TRBD1	TGTGCCAGCAGTGAAACCCGGACAGGGAAGTCTGGCTACACCTTC	CASSETRTGKSGYTF
TRBV19	TRBJ2-7	NA	NA	TGTGCCAGTAGTTCGCAGGTGGATTATTACGAGCAGTACTTC	CASSSQVDYYEQYF
TRBV5-5	TRBJ2-7	NA	NA	TGTGCCAGCAGCCCGGAGGTCCCCTACGAGCAGTACTTC	CASSPEVPYEQYF
TRBV5-1	TRBJ1-1	once	TRBD1	TGCGCCAGCAGCGCTGATGTGGTCGGGACAGGGGGTACTGAAGCTTTCTTT	CASSADVVGTGGTEAFF